This note documents a single TCR beta chain sequence. Its antigen is unknown. No base-level quality is on record; no much larger clone is a single base apart. This entry is derived from a study of T cell responses to AZD1222 COVID-19 vaccine (dated by TCRdb to the early 2020s). At the level of the whole study: TCR sequencing covered fewer than 250 trial participants: approximately 200 given two doses of AZD1222 and around 26 given two doses of MenACWY control vaccine. Trial participants were enrolled into age subgroups of 18-55, 56-69 and 70-plus years, which contained around 140, 26 and 57 TCR-sequenced participants, respectively.

The CDR3 regions of human TCRbeta chains were subjected to immunosequencing. In the paper's pipeline: Repertoire TCRs were checked for matches against a reference library of SARS-CoV-2-specific TCRs that had been generated using the MIRA antigen-specificity platform. Breadth was defined as the fraction of unique TCRs that were SARS-CoV-2-associated, and depth was defined as the fraction of total T cells that were SARS-CoV-2-associated. Using the MIRA data, each spike-specific TCR was mapped to the spike region that the TCR reacts to and placed in a CD4 or CD8 class. Log10-transformed breadth and depth values were compared by one-way ANOVA with Sidak's multiple comparisons tests. Not all clones reach the TCRdb copy of this immuneACCESS table, which keeps in-frame sequences only. Checked studies attribute under half of the gap to unresolved V genes and leave the rest unexplained. The V and J calls and the clone size are those of that table, but D and trimming were determined from the DNA. A total of more than 95,000 clones appear in this sample, approximately 90% of them only once. Around 1.6% of the sample rests with the top ten.

V is shortened by 5 bases, J by 7 bases, and the region joining them spans 9 bases. The CDR3 runs 12 residues from the cysteine to the phenylalanine. Left in the record is the CDR3 DNA by itself, 36 bases read in frame from the first base. CDR1 and CDR2, per the germline V gene (reference sequence), are MNHEY and SMNVEV. The study at large found these results: Because no samples from the day 14 peak response were available, repertoires could be characterized only after the peak T cell response. Epitopes outside the regions mutated in the B.1.351 and B.1.1.7 variants were reportedly recognized by nearly half of the unique spike-specific TCRs. Vaccine-associated CD4 TCRs spanned the whole spike protein, with dominant responses in regions 160-218 and 743-854. After two AZD1222 doses, spike-specific TCR breadth and depth were significantly higher than at day 0 and than in MenACWY recipients. In the small 56-69-year group, the increase in depth fell short of significance, most likely because of low power. Participants were mostly white British, with more females than males. The authors suggested clonal diversity may have been underestimated. Conclusions about previously exposed vaccinees are limited, since just a handful of AZD1222 recipients were seropositive for SARS-CoV-2 at baseline.

What this sample's time point label stands for: about 28 days (+/-7) after the second vaccine dose. AZD1222 recipients with second doses at about 4 weeks or about 12 weeks were pooled, because spike-specific TCR depth and breadth did not differ between schedules. The vaccinee samples were drawn from two UK trials, COV001 and COV002, one of which was a single-blind randomized controlled phase 2/3 trial testing AZD1222 (ChAdOx1 nCoV-19) in healthy adults. For TCRbeta chain sequencing, PBMC samples from trial participants were taken at day 0 and at day 28 after the second dose. Source: peripheral blood, taken 28 days after the second AZD1222 dose. Recombination joined TRBV27 with TRBJ2-1; the D gene identity is not certain. The clonotype was recovered from an adult who received the AZD1222 COVID-19 vaccine. The nucleotide sequence is given as TGTGCCAGCAGTGAGAGTTTGAATGAGCAGTTCTTC. Translated, this gives CASSESLNEQFF.